This TCR beta chain was obtained from a study of blood T cell repertoires in COVID-19. Study-wide context: Both acute and convalescent COVID-19 samples were obtained from the United States, Italy and Spain. T cells, B-cell-depleted T cells, or PBMCs provided the cDNA or gDNA that served as material.

V lost 4 bases and J lost 2, with 20 bases in between. Germline V gene data show CDR1 as LNHDA and CDR2 as SQIVND (reference sequence). This CDR3 comprises 17 residues. In the original workflow: Estimation of nucleated cell counts relied on the amplification of reference gene primers. Using immunoSEQ multiplex PCR, the repertoire was profiled, and TCRdb retains in-frame clones only, with some absent. V and J calls and clone size are copied from that table; D and trimming were computed from the DNA. This sample yields about 55,000 clones, of which around 83% are seen a single time; under 2% belongs to the top ten.

The sequence derives from a woman aged 55 to 70 with acute or convalescent COVID-19. Specimen: peripheral blood. This sequence joins TRBV19 and TRBJ1-1; a possible D gene is TRBD1 (6 bases). This chain's CDR3 is CASSRSSTGILNTEAFF. The CDR3 DNA follows: TGTGCCAGTAGTAGATCGTCGACAGGTATCTTAAACACTGAAGCTTTCTTT.